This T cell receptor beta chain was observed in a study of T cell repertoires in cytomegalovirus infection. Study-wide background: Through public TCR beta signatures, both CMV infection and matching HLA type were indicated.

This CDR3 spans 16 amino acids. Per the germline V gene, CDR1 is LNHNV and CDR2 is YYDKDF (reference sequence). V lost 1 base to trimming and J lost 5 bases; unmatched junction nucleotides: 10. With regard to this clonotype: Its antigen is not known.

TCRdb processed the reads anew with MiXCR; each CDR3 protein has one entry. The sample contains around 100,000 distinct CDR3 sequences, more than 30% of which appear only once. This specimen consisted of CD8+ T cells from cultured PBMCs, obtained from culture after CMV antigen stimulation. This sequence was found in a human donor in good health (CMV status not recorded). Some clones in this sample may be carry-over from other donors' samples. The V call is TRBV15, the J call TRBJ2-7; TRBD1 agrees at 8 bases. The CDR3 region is CATSRAHWTGTDEQYF. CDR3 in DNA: TGTGCCACCAGCAGAGCCCACTGGACAGGGACTGACGAGCAGTACTTC.